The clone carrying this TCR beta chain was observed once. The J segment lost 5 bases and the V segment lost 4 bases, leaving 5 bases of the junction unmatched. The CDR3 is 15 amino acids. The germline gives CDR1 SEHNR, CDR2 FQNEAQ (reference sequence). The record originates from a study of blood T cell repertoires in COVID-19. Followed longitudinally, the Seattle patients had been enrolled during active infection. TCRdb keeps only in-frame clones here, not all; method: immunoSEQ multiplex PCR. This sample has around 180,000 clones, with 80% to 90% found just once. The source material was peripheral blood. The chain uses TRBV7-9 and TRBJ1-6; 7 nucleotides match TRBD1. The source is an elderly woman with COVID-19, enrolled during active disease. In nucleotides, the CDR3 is TGTGCCAGCAGCTCCCTTGGGACAGATAATTCACCCCTCCACTTT. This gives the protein CASSSLGTDNSPLHF.